This entry concerns a single T cell receptor beta chain. The data were produced by immunoSEQ multiplex PCR, yet TCRdb's version contains in-frame clones alone and is incomplete. Of tens of thousands of clones in the sample, roughly 93% are singletons; the top ten hold around 2%. The sample originates from a study of T cells in tuberculosis. About the study: CD1B tetramers identified T cells specific for mycobacterial lipid GMM.

After thawing and overnight rest, PBMC were stained with GMM-loaded CD1B tetramer, viability dye and anti-CD3 for sorting. The lipid loaded on the CD1B tetramers was C32 glucose monomycolate from Rhodococcus equi. From each donor, about 100,000 tetramer-negative cells were sorted. Looked up from germline, CDR1 is SGHRS and CDR2 is YFSETQ. The CDR3 sequence is 18 residues long. Trimming took 1 base from V and 0 from J, leaving 16 bases between them. The sequence was collected from an adult woman with latent tuberculosis. Material for sequencing was CD1b-GMM tetramer-negative cells sorted from PBMCs. The chain combines TRBV5-1 with TRBJ1-4; D remains ambiguous. The CDR3 here is CASSLTRREGATNEKLFF. The CDR3 bases are TGCGCCAGCAGCTTGACGCGGAGGGAAGGCGCAACTAATGAAAAACTGTTTTTT.